This passage covers 26 T cell receptor beta chains from one sample sequenced in a study of read filtering for tumor transcriptome and immune sequencing. This library used about 400 ng RNA and molecular barcoded adaptors spanning alpha/delta and beta/gamma chains. Each CDR3 protein is one row after TCRdb ran MiXCR on the reads. The data contain some 130,000 distinct CDR3 sequences, 13% of them singletons. Sample: a population of CD138-negative cells sorted from bone marrow. The receptor source for this set is a donor at least 40 years old with multiple myeloma.

This clonotype has a count of ten or more. V gene TRBV20-1 combines with J gene TRBJ2-2; D remains ambiguous. There are 13 residues in the CDR3. V lost 3 bases to trimming and J lost 4 bases, with 9 bases between them. Germline values: CDR1 DFQATT, CDR2 SNEGSKA (reference sequence). The CDR3 reads CSASLPATGELFF. The CDR3 DNA reads as TGCAGTGCTAGTTTACCAGCCACCGGGGAGCTGTTTTTT.

This chain links TRBV7-9 with TRBJ2-3; possible D gene TRBD1, 5 bases. The germline V and J ends were trimmed by 7 bases and 7 bases, with 21 bases remaining between them. Germline assignment: CDR1 SEHNR and CDR2 FQNEAQ (reference sequence). The CDR3 is made up of 15 amino acids. The CDR3 sequence is CASTAGPPGRNTQYF. As DNA, the CDR3 is TGTGCCAGCACCGCAGGGCCACCCGGCCGAAATACGCAGTATTTT.

This clonotype was detected ten times or more. The J gene is TRBJ1-2, the V gene TRBV5-1, with TRBD1 matching over 9 bases. Looked up from germline, CDR1 is SGHRS and CDR2 is YFSETQ. The CDR3 has 15 amino acids. The ends lost 0 bases at V and 7 bases at J; junction bases unmatched: 7. The CDR3 sequence is CASSLVPGQGTGYTF. In DNA, the CDR3 is TGCGCCAGCAGCTTGGTCCCGGGACAGGGAACTGGCTACACCTTC.

The table lists this clonotype with many counts. The V call is TRBV20-1, the J call TRBJ2-7; the match to TRBD2 covers 11 bases. Germline V gives CDR1 DFQATT, CDR2 SNEGSKA (reference sequence). V shed 3 bases, J shed 2 bases, and the junction held 6 bases outside the gene matches. This CDR3 has 15 amino acids. The CDR3 reads CSASATSGNTYEQYF. CDR3 nucleotides: TGCAGTGCTAGTGCGACTAGCGGGAACACCTACGAGCAGTACTTC.

This clonotype was recorded many times. CDR3 coding DNA: TGCAGCGTTGGGGCAGGGGGCGGTGAGCAGTTCTTC. Encoded protein: CSVGAGGGEQFF. The J gene is TRBJ2-1, the V gene TRBV29-1; 8 nucleotides agree with TRBD1. Germline CDR1 and CDR2: SQVTM and ANQGSEA. CDR3 length equals 12 residues. Trimming removed 4 bases from V and 9 bases from J; junction bases left unmatched: 5.

This clonotype was observed at least ten times. This chain joins TRBV18 and TRBJ1-5, with D hard to call. The CDR3 is 15 amino acids. V was clipped by 2 bases and J by 0 bases, with 8 bases between them. Germline V gives CDR1 KGHSH, CDR2 LQKENI. Here the CDR3 reads CASSPSSNSNQPQHF. CDR3 bases: TGTGCCAGCTCACCATCCTCGAATAGCAATCAGCCCCAGCATTTT. Based on the CDR3 plus reference TRBV18 and TRBJ1-5, the full variable domain is NAGVMQNPRHLVRRRGQEARLRCSPMKGHSHVYWYRQLPEEGLKFMVYLQKENIIDESGMPKERFSAEFPKEGPSILRIQQVVRGDSAAYFCASSPSSNSNQPQHFGDGTRLSIL.

This clonotype was seen ten or more times. The chain has TRBV30 and TRBJ1-1, with unresolved D. This CDR3 contains 11 residues. Germline V gives CDR1 GTSNPN, CDR2 SVGIG (reference sequence). Trimming cost V 2 bases and J 11 bases, with 12 bases left between them. CDR3 loop: CAWSSETAAFF. As DNA, the CDR3 is TGTGCCTGGAGTTCCGAGACGGCGGCTTTCTTT.

This clonotype occurred many times. This chain links TRBV20-1 with TRBJ2-3, with 15 positions matching TRBD2. This CDR3 is built from 20 residues. The ends lost 3 bases at V and 0 bases at J; junction bases unmatched: 13. Germline values: CDR1 DFQATT, CDR2 SNEGSKA (reference sequence). The CDR3, as DNA: TGCAGTGCTAGGGTCCCCCCGGGACTAGCGGGGGGAAAAAGCACAGATACGCAGTATTTT. Translating gives CSARVPPGLAGGKSTDTQYF.

This clonotype appeared many times. V and J are TRBV30 and TRBJ1-4, with 12 nucleotides matching TRBD1. V lost 7 bases and J lost 8; bases outside the gene matches: 14. Germline CDR1 reads GTSNPN; CDR2 reads SVGIG (reference sequence). The CDR3 totals 16 residues. The chain's CDR3 is CAFSSRDRGRREKLFF. The CDR3, as DNA: TGTGCCTTCTCCTCCCGGGACAGGGGGCGAAGAGAAAAACTGTTTTTT.

This clonotype was picked up many times. The V gene is TRBV7-3, the J gene TRBJ2-5, with D tentatively TRBD2 (6 bases). This CDR3 region has 18 residues. Trimming took off 6 bases at V and 4 bases at J, with 27 bases between the two ends. In germline, CDR1 is SGHTA, CDR2 FQGTGA. The CDR3 DNA reads as TGTGCCAGCAGGAGATCGGCCGGGAGCCAGAGGTGGGGAGAGACCCAGTACTTC. Its protein product is CASRRSAGSQRWGETQYF.

The chain is built from TRBV30 and TRBJ2-5; D remains unclear. This CDR3 has 11 residues. Between the trimmed V and J ends, which lost 4 bases and 5 bases, there was a span of 8 bases. The germline V gene encodes CDR1 GTSNPN and CDR2 SVGIG (reference sequence). DNA for the CDR3: TGTGCCTGGACCTTCGGGGAGACCCAGTACTTC. Its protein is CAWTFGETQYF.

This clonotype was detected many times. The chain employs TRBV7-8 and TRBJ1-2, with D perhaps TRBD1 (5 bases). Germline lookup yields CDR1 SGHVS and CDR2 FQNEAQ. This CDR3 contains 16 residues. V lost 3 bases and J lost 0, with 14 bases in between. CDR3 residues: CASSLGGTPANYGYTF. In DNA, the CDR3 is TGTGCCAGCAGCTTGGGGGGGACTCCAGCTAACTATGGCTACACCTTC.

This clonotype was counted many times. This chain links TRBV20-1 with TRBJ2-7; D not certain. This CDR3 is 13 amino acids long. CDR1 and CDR2 from the germline V gene are DFQATT and SNEGSKA (reference sequence). Trimming removed 1 base at V and 1 base at J, with 8 bases between. The CDR3 DNA reads TGCAGTGCTAGAGCGTCGAGTTCCTACGAGCAGTACTTC. Its protein is CSARASSSYEQYF.

The chain has TRBV7-9 and TRBJ2-3; possibly TRBD2 for D (5 bases). The CDR3 has 16 residues. CDR1 is SEHNR, CDR2 FQNEAQ, per germline (reference sequence). Trimming took 4 bases from V and 2 from J, leaving 16 bases between them. The CDR3 sequence is CASSSSLGLNTDTQYF. The DNA of the CDR3 is TGTGCCAGCAGCTCCTCCCTCGGACTTAACACAGATACGCAGTATTTT.

The rearrangement uses TRBV5-1 and TRBJ2-1; the match to TRBD2 covers 11 bases. Losses at the gene ends were 4 bases for V and 7 bases for J; bases not matched to a gene: 19. CDR1 and CDR2 from the germline V gene are SGHRS and YFSETQ. This CDR3 has 19 amino acids. The CDR3 spells CASSRRGRQGLAVRNEQFF. The CDR3 DNA follows: TGCGCCAGCAGCCGTCGGGGGCGTCAGGGACTAGCGGTAAGGAATGAGCAGTTCTTC.

Notes on this clonotype: Being one base from a much bigger clone, this may be a read error. Since no conserved phenylalanine or tryptophan closes the CDR3, a read error is the likely cause. The genes are TRBV11-2 and TRBJ2-3; TRBD1 might be the D (6 bases). Germline CDR1 and CDR2: SGHAT and FQNNGV. Trimming pared 7 bases from V and 3 bases from J, leaving 17 bases between. There are 15 residues in the CDR3. CDR3 amino acids: CASTVLGQPTDTQYS. DNA of the CDR3: TGTGCCAGCACCGTATTGGGACAACCGACAGATACGCAGTATTCT.

This clonotype was seen ten or more times. V gene TRBV7-2 combines with J gene TRBJ2-3, with D possibly being TRBD2 (6 bases). Trimming removed 5 bases from V and 0 bases from J, with 12 bases in between. CDR3 length equals 15 residues. The germline gives CDR1 SGHTA, CDR2 FQGNSA. CDR3 sequence: CASSPSLASTDTQYF. In nucleotides, the CDR3 is TGTGCCAGCAGCCCCTCCCTAGCGAGCACAGATACGCAGTATTTT.

This clonotype was counted many times. This chain uses TRBV5-1 with TRBJ2-3, with a tentative D call TRBD1 (6 bases). This CDR3 spans 15 amino acids. In germline, CDR1 is SGHRS, CDR2 YFSETQ. V was pared by 2 bases and J by 1 base, with 11 bases between. The CDR3 nucleotides read TGCGCCAGCAGCTTCAGGGGAGACGGCACAGATACGCAGTATTTT. It is translated as CASSFRGDGTDTQYF. Together with reference TRBV5-1 and TRBJ2-3, the CDR3 gives the full variable domain: KAGVTQTPRYLIKTRGQQVTLSCSPISGHRSVSWYQQTPGQGLQFLFEYFSETQRNKGNFPGRFSGRQFSNSRSEMNVSTLELGDSALYLCASSFRGDGTDTQYFGPGTRLTVL.

This clonotype was picked up a small number of times. This may come from a read error, since a much larger clone is one base off. This chain links TRBV28 with TRBJ1-1; D is ambiguous. Germline CDR1 reads MDHEN; CDR2 reads SYDVKM. V was cut by 5 bases and J by 11 bases, with 15 bases left in between. The CDR3 extends over 12 amino acids. CDR3 sequence: CASSVQATRAFF. In DNA, the CDR3 is TGTGCCAGCAGTGTTCAGGCGACCCGGGCTTTCTTT.

A single count supports this clonotype. A much larger clone differs from this one at a single base, so this may be a read error. The CDR3 sequence: CASRLAPGESYEQYF. CDR3 DNA: TGTGCCAGCAGGCTTGCCCCCGGAGAATCCTACGAGCAGTACTTC. The chain is built from TRBV6-1 and TRBJ2-7; D not resolved. V lost 6 bases and J lost 1, with 16 bases in between. The CDR3 is 15 amino acids. CDR1 and CDR2 from the germline V gene are MNHNS and SASEGT.

This clonotype came up many times. The rearrangement joins TRBV25-1 to TRBJ1-1, with a possible D match to TRBD1 (5 bases). Trimming removed 0 bases at V and 7 bases at J, with 12 bases between. CDR1 is MGHDK and CDR2 is SYGVNS in the germline V gene. The CDR3 extends over 14 amino acids. For the CDR3, the DNA is TGTGCCAGCAGTGAATACGGGGGGAAGGGTGAAGCTTTCTTT. It translates to CASSEYGGKGEAFF.

Remarks on this clonotype: A much larger clonotype is one base distant, so this may be a read error. The CDR3 end shows no conserved phenylalanine or tryptophan, and so a read error is likely. This chain uses TRBV9 with TRBJ1-1; D unresolved. V was pared by 0 bases and J by 5 bases, with 11 bases between. Germline lookup yields CDR1 SGDLS and CDR2 YYNGEE. The CDR3 covers 14 residues. This CDR3 reads CASSVAAEGTEAFL. CDR3 DNA: TGTGCCAGCAGCGTAGCCGCCGAAGGGACTGAAGCTTTCCTT.

This clonotype was counted at least ten times. This chain joins TRBV19 and TRBJ1-1, with a possible D match to TRBD1 (5 bases). Germline-derived CDR1 and CDR2 are LNHDA and SQIVND (reference sequence). CDR3 size: 13 residues. The V gene lost 3 bases and the J gene lost 3 bases, with 8 bases spanning the gap. The CDR3 here is CASSIRDDTEAFF. CDR3 nucleotide sequence: TGTGCCAGTAGTATTAGGGACGACACTGAAGCTTTCTTT.

This clonotype was counted ten times or more. V gene TRBV29-1 combines with J gene TRBJ2-3; D possibly matches TRBD1 or TRBD2 (5 bases each). In germline, CDR1 is SQVTM, CDR2 ANQGSEA. The germline V and J ends were trimmed by 6 bases and 4 bases, with 14 bases remaining between them. The CDR3 is made up of 13 amino acids. CDR3 sequence: CSVFGTFADTQYF. The CDR3, as DNA: TGCAGCGTCTTTGGGACGTTCGCAGATACGCAGTATTTT.

This clonotype was seen a few times. This chain joins TRBV7-2 and TRBJ2-1; TRBD2 matches at 11 bases. V was clipped by 5 bases and J by 4 bases; unmatched bases: 4. The CDR3 has 15 amino acids. Germline V CDR1 and CDR2: SGHTA, FQGNSA. The CDR3 bases are TGTGCCAGCAGCGAGACTAGCGGGGAATACAATGAGCAGTTCTTC. Its protein product is CASSETSGEYNEQFF.

Of note for this clonotype: A much larger clone sits a single nucleotide away, making a read error possible. The rearrangement links TRBV7-2 to TRBJ2-7; D could derive from TRBD1 or TRBD2 (5 bases each). The germline CDR1 and CDR2 sequences are SGHTA and FQGNSA. Between the trimmed V and J ends, which lost 5 bases and 3 bases, there was a span of 14 bases. This CDR3 has 14 residues. The DNA for the CDR3 is TGTGCCAGCAGCCGGGACGGGGCCGTCTACGAGCAGTACTTC. It encodes CASSRDGAVYEQYF.